The 28 T cell receptor beta chains given below trace back to one sample, sequenced in a study of T-cell reconstitution after alpha-beta-depleted transplantation in children. Preparing the TCRbeta library involved the use of unique molecular identifiers. TCRdb redid the calling of the PCR reads with MiXCR, one entry per CDR3 protein. The data contain 300,000 to 400,000 distinct CDR3 sequences, around 25% of them singletons. The starting material was PBMCs, mostly from graft donor cells, obtained 180 days after TCRalphabeta/CD19-depleted stem cell transplant. These receptors were taken from a male patient younger than 18 who had a stem cell transplant for acute lymphoblastic leukemia, so the T cells may come from the graft donor.

V and J are TRBV9 and TRBJ2-5; 10 bases line up with TRBD1. This CDR3 has 16 amino acids. Germline CDR1 is SGDLS and CDR2 is YYNGEE. Trimming took 1 base from V and 5 from J; bases not matched to a gene: 8. DNA for the CDR3: TGTGCCAGCAGCGTAAGACCCGACAGGGGGCGGGAGACCCAGTACTTC. The encoded protein is CASSVRPDRGRETQYF.

This clonotype came up a few times. This chain links TRBV4-2 with TRBJ2-7; D gene ambiguous. CDR3 length equals 14 residues. Germline V gene lookup returns CDR1 LGHNA and CDR2 YNFKEQ. Deletions cut 4 bases from V and 0 bases from J, with 10 bases between. CDR3 sequence: CASSPAPLSYEQYF. DNA of the CDR3: TGTGCCAGCAGCCCCGCGCCCCTCTCCTACGAGCAGTACTTC.

The table lists this clonotype with a few counts. J is TRBJ1-4 and V is TRBV27; D is possibly TRBD1 (6 bases). Germline V CDR1 and CDR2: MNHEY, SMNVEV (reference sequence). Trimming stripped 11 bases from V and 7 bases from J, with 17 bases between. There are 13 residues in the CDR3. The CDR3, as DNA: TGTGCCCGAAGGGGGACGGATGGTGAAAAACTGTTTTTT. The encoded protein is CARRGTDGEKLFF.

This clonotype was observed a handful of times. This chain links TRBV4-1 with TRBJ2-7; weak D call: TRBD2 (6 bases). The length of the CDR3 is 17 residues. V lost 1 base and J 0 bases, leaving 16 bases between the germline ends. Germline V gene lookup returns CDR1 MGHRA and CDR2 YSYEKL. This CDR3 reads CASSQGRLAVSSYEQYF. The CDR3 nucleotides are TGCGCCAGCAGCCAAGGGCGCTTAGCGGTTTCCTCCTACGAGCAGTACTTC.

The rearrangement joins TRBV9 to TRBJ2-1; 7 bases agree with TRBD1. J lost 9 bases, V lost 0 bases, and 12 bases had no gene match. Germline values: CDR1 SGDLS, CDR2 YYNGEE. This CDR3 is 16 amino acids long. CDR3 in amino acids: CASSVAIDREVGEQFF. The DNA of the CDR3 is TGTGCCAGCAGCGTAGCTATTGACAGGGAAGTTGGTGAGCAGTTCTTC.

The gene calls are TRBV19 and TRBJ1-2; unclear D gene. In germline, CDR1 is LNHDA, CDR2 SQIVND (reference sequence). The CDR3 totals 12 residues. The germline V and J ends were trimmed by 7 bases and 3 bases, with 9 bases remaining between them. DNA of the CDR3: TGTGCCAGTACCGGGTTTCACTATGGCTACACCTTC. Its translation is CASTGFHYGYTF.

V is TRBV7-7 and J is TRBJ2-3; 8 nucleotides match TRBD2. Germline loops: CDR1 SSHAT, CDR2 FNYEAQ (reference sequence). This CDR3 comprises 15 residues. V lost 1 base, J lost 14 bases, and 14 bases stayed unmatched. CDR3 in amino acids: CASSLEAHTSGIRYF. The CDR3 DNA sequence: TGTGCCAGCAGCTTAGAAGCGCATACTAGCGGTATCAGGTATTTT.

This clonotype was counted only a few times. The chain couples TRBV3-1 to TRBJ1-2, with D possibly TRBD1 on 6 matching bases. The CDR3 contains 16 residues. V dropped 0 bases and J dropped 5 bases, with 16 bases sitting between them. Germline CDR1 is LGHDT and CDR2 is YNNKEL (reference sequence). CDR3 residues: CASSQDLRGRGYGYTF. The CDR3 bases are TGTGCCAGCAGCCAAGATCTCCGGGGGCGAGGTTATGGCTACACCTTC.

The gene calls are TRBV3-1 and TRBJ2-1; 10 bases line up with TRBD2. Per germline, CDR1 LGHDT and CDR2 YNNKEL (reference sequence). The CDR3 loop spans 16 amino acids. The J segment lost 4 bases and the V segment lost 3 bases, leaving 6 bases of the junction unmatched. Here the CDR3 reads CASSQSGLAHYNEQFF. CDR3 DNA: TGTGCCAGCAGCCAGTCGGGACTAGCGCATTACAATGAGCAGTTCTTC.

This clonotype has just a few counts. This sequence joins TRBV12-3 or TRBV12-4 and TRBJ1-1; possibly TRBD1 for D (5 bases). The CDR3 sequence is 13 residues long. V was shortened by 3 bases and J by 4 bases, with 9 bases between the two germline ends. CDR3 DNA sequence: TGTGCCAGCAGTTTTAGGGGAGCCACTGAAGCTTTCTTT. Encoded protein: CASSFRGATEAFF.

This clonotype was found a few times. V is TRBV27 and J is TRBJ1-6; TRBD1 matches 9 bases. Germline lookup yields CDR1 MNHEY and CDR2 SMNVEV (reference sequence). With 5 bases clipped from V and 10 bases from J, the junction kept 12 bases outside the gene matches. This CDR3 contains 16 residues. As DNA, the CDR3 is TGTGCCAGCAGTAATTCCGGGACAGGGAGGAGATCACCCCTCCACTTT. It specifies CASSNSGTGRRSPLHF.

The rearrangement links TRBV7-2 to TRBJ2-2; no clear D gene. Trimming took 7 bases from V and 6 from J, leaving 24 bases between them. Germline CDR1 and CDR2: SGHTA and FQGNSA. The CDR3 runs to 17 residues. The chain's CDR3 is CASNSAHLVSSPGELFF. Written as DNA, the CDR3 is TGTGCCAGCAACTCCGCTCACCTAGTCTCCTCGCCCGGGGAGCTGTTTTTT.

As regards this clonotype: A single base separates this from a much larger clone, so it may be a read error. The V gene is TRBV27, the J gene TRBJ2-7; D may be TRBD1 (6 bases). Germline assignment: CDR1 MNHEY and CDR2 SMNVEV (reference sequence). The germline V and J ends were trimmed by 2 bases and 3 bases, with 8 bases remaining between them. The CDR3 covers 13 residues. CDR3 coding DNA: TGTGCCAGCAGTTTAGGGGACAACTACGAGCAGTACTTC. This encodes CASSLGDNYEQYF.

This clonotype was detected only a few times. The chain has TRBV5-1 and TRBJ2-5; 7 bases agree with TRBD1. This CDR3 has 13 amino acids. V trimming: 7 bases; J trimming: 4 bases; junction bases outside the gene matches: 7. The germline V gene has CDR1 SGHRS and CDR2 YFSETQ. CDR3 coding DNA: TGCGCCAGCGCCAGGGGGAGAGCAGAGACCCAGTACTTC. Translated, it gives CASARGRAETQYF.

This CDR3 reads CASSPGQEYSNQPQHF. DNA of the CDR3: TGTGCCAGCTCACCAGGGCAGGAGTATAGCAATCAGCCCCAGCATTTT. The rearrangement joins TRBV18 to TRBJ1-5; no definite D call. The V and J ends lost 2 bases and 0 bases respectively, with 11 bases between them. The CDR3 consists of 16 residues. Germline assignment: CDR1 KGHSH and CDR2 LQKENI.

The genes are TRBV12-3 or TRBV12-4 and TRBJ2-3; D unresolved. V shed 5 bases and J shed 6 bases, with 21 bases lying between them. The CDR3 spans 16 residues. In DNA form, the CDR3 reads TGTGCCAGCAGTCCCCGTGGGTGGCCCCTGTTTGATACGCAGTATTTT. Its protein product is CASSPRGWPLFDTQYF.

Only a few counts were recorded for this clonotype. The CDR3 coding sequence is TGCGCCAGCAGAATTCTAGCGGGAGTTAGCAGGAATGAGCAGTTCTTC. Translated: CASRILAGVSRNEQFF. The rearrangement uses TRBV5-1 and TRBJ2-1, with TRBD2 matching over 10 bases. Germline assignment: CDR1 SGHRS and CDR2 YFSETQ. The V gene end was trimmed by 5 bases and the J gene end by 7 bases; junction bases not matched to a gene: 12. This CDR3 contains 16 residues.

The chain links TRBV7-2 to TRBJ1-3, with 7 bases that match TRBD1. J was trimmed by 4 bases and V by 2 bases; bases with no gene match: 5. In germline, CDR1 is SGHTA, CDR2 FQGNSA. This CDR3 has 15 residues. CDR3 sequence (DNA): TGTGCCAGCAGCTTATTTGGGACAGCAGGAAACACCATATATTTT. Its translation is CASSLFGTAGNTIYF.

The V call is TRBV18, the J call TRBJ2-3; D might be TRBD2 (5 bases). V lost 0 bases, J lost 4 bases, and 11 bases lay in between. This CDR3 has 15 amino acids. In germline, CDR1 is KGHSH, CDR2 LQKENI. The CDR3 nucleotides read TGTGCCAGCTCACCACCTAGAGGGTGGGCAGATACGCAGTATTTT. Its translation is CASSPPRGWADTQYF.

The chain uses TRBV27 and TRBJ2-5; no clear D. The CDR3 is made up of 14 amino acids. Germline assignment: CDR1 MNHEY and CDR2 SMNVEV (reference sequence). The V end lost 3 bases, the J end lost 1 base, and 9 bases lay between the germline ends. DNA of the CDR3: TGTGCCAGCAGTTTTATGAAGGCCCAAGAGACCCAGTACTTC. This encodes CASSFMKAQETQYF.

This clonotype has ten or more counts. The chain combines TRBV5-1 with TRBJ1-5; 8 nucleotides align to TRBD1. Looked up from germline, CDR1 is SGHRS and CDR2 is YFSETQ. Trimming removed 4 bases from V and 6 bases from J; junction bases left unmatched: 6. The CDR3 loop spans 14 amino acids. The chain's CDR3 is CASSLTGGFQPQHF. The CDR3 coding sequence is TGCGCCAGCAGCCTAACAGGGGGGTTTCAGCCCCAGCATTTT.

J is TRBJ1-5 and V is TRBV24-1; weak D call: TRBD1 (5 bases). Germline V CDR1 and CDR2: KGHDR, SFDVKD. The CDR3 runs to 16 residues. Trimming cost V 4 bases and J 5 bases, with 17 bases left between them. The CDR3 DNA is TGTGCCACCAGTGAATGGGGACGCAGGGCCGATCAGCCCCAGCATTTT. Its translation: CATSEWGRRADQPQHF.

The table lists this clonotype with a few counts. For the CDR3, the DNA is TGTGCCACCAGCAGAGCTCAGAGACTAGCGGGAGCGAGGGGTTACAATGAGCAGTTCTTC. It encodes CATSRAQRLAGARGYNEQFF. The chain combines TRBV15 with TRBJ2-1, with 12 bases matching TRBD2. Per germline, CDR1 LNHNV and CDR2 YYDKDF (reference sequence). The trim removed 1 base at V and 4 bases at J, leaving 14 bases unmatched. This CDR3 is built from 20 residues. The full variable domain, its missing parts supplied by reference TRBV15 and TRBJ2-1, is DAMVIQNPRYQVTQFGKPVTLSCSQTLNHNVMYWYQQKSSQAPKLLFHYYDKDFNNEADTPDNFQSRRPNTSFCFLDIRSPGLGDTAMYLCATSRAQRLAGARGYNEQFFGPGTRLTVL.

This clonotype was seen more than once but under ten times. V usage is TRBV6-5 and J usage is TRBJ2-2; D not resolved. Germline loops: CDR1 MNHEY, CDR2 SVGAGI. The length of the CDR3 is 13 residues. Trimming took 2 bases from V and 8 from J, leaving 9 bases between them. CDR3 nucleotide sequence: TGTGCCAGCAGTTACCAAGTAGCAGGGGAGCTGTTTTTT. Protein product: CASSYQVAGELFF.

The chain is built from TRBV14 and TRBJ2-1, with TRBD2 matching over 7 bases. Germline CDR1 reads SGHDN; CDR2 reads FVKESK. The J segment lost 7 bases and the V segment lost 5 bases, leaving 11 bases of the junction unmatched. This CDR3 has 15 residues. CDR3 in amino acids: CASSFESGIYNEQFF. DNA of the CDR3: TGTGCCAGCAGCTTTGAAAGCGGGATCTATAATGAGCAGTTCTTC.

The V call is TRBV11-2, the J call TRBJ2-1; TRBD2 aligns across 11 bases. The CDR3 is 15 residues long. Germline-derived CDR1 and CDR2 are SGHAT and FQNNGV. After removal of 3 bases from V and 9 bases from J, the junction contained 7 bases not matched to a gene. The chain's CDR3 is CASSFSGRARPEQFF. CDR3 bases: TGTGCCAGCAGCTTTAGCGGGAGGGCACGTCCTGAGCAGTTCTTC. The full variable domain, its missing parts supplied by reference TRBV11-2 and TRBJ2-1, is EAGVAQSPRYKIIEKRQSVAFWCNPISGHATLYWYQQILGQGPKLLIQFQNNGVVDDSQLPKDRFSAERLKGVDSTLKIQPAKLEDSAVYLCASSFSGRARPEQFFGPGTRLTVL.

This clonotype was counted a few times. The chain couples TRBV5-1 to TRBJ2-1, with TRBD2 matching over 7 bases. Trimming removed 3 bases from V and 4 bases from J; junction bases left unmatched: 13. CDR1 SGHRS and CDR2 YFSETQ come from the germline V gene. The length of the CDR3 is 17 residues. CDR3 protein: CASSSLPSGSTYNEQFF. For the CDR3, the DNA is TGCGCCAGCAGCTCCCTACCTAGCGGCTCAACTTACAATGAGCAGTTCTTC.

This clonotype has more than one count but fewer than ten. This chain joins TRBV20-1 and TRBJ2-5, with D maybe TRBD2 (5 bases). Germline CDR1 is DFQATT and CDR2 is SNEGSKA (reference sequence). CDR3 length: 13 amino acids. CDR3: CGGGVAAGETQYF. The CDR3 DNA reads TGCGGTGGAGGTGTGGCAGCCGGAGAGACCCAGTACTTC.